The clone carrying this TCR beta chain was seen at least ten times. The CDR3 covers 17 residues. CDR1 and CDR2 from the germline V gene are GTSNPN and SVGIG (reference sequence). The germline V and J ends were trimmed by 3 bases and 0 bases, with 18 bases remaining between them. Amplified TCR beta CDR3 regions derived from RNA transcripts. TCR CDR3 regions were first amplified by RT-PCR with HTBI primers. In TCRdb, the multiplex PCR reads were re-called with MiXCR into one record per CDR3 protein. This table holds about 640,000 distinct CDR3 sequences, around 13% found once. Inclusion characteristics of ophthalmopathy patients comprised a Clinical Activity Score of at least 3, a NOSPECS grade of at least 4, and duration under 3 months. It was uncontrolled infection, other autoimmune disease, pregnancy or lactation that excluded patients. This sample is drawn from a study of T cells in Graves' hyperthyroidism and ophthalmopathy. Across the whole study: Upon initial diagnosis and before any treatment, peripheral blood was collected.

The sequenced sample was blood. The chain employs TRBV30 and TRBJ1-3; D might be TRBD1 (6 bases). The sequence came from a woman between 45 and 60 years old with Graves' ophthalmopathy. In DNA, the CDR3 is TGTGCCTGGAGGGACAGACTACTTTTACCCTCTGGAAACACCATATATTTT. It is translated as CAWRDRLLLPSGNTIYF.